The present TCR beta chain was sequenced within a study of immune heterogeneity within non-small cell lung tumors (dated 2018 in TCRdb). Some background on the complete study: By histology, a handful of squamous cell carcinomas, 9 to 11 non-squamous carcinomas and 1 tumor not otherwise specified were included. The study combined whole-exome sequencing, RNA-seq and TCR beta repertoire sequencing of multiple spatially distinct regions from each NSCLC tumor to examine intratumoral immune heterogeneity. TCR repertoire analysis included more than 55 tumor loci from about 14 patients, whereas transcriptome data included only roughly 40 loci from approximately 11 patients. Neoantigen binding to each patient's HLA alleles was predicted with netMHCpan-3.0 for mutant peptides of 8 to 11 amino acids.

The TCR beta CDR3 region was amplified with a multiplex PCR system whose first round of approximately 10 cycles used 32 V-gene forward primers and 13 J-gene reverse primers. The first PCR round used a QIAGEN Multiplex PCR Kit, and the primer sequences were filed in Chinese patent CN105087789A. Illumina universal primers were attached in a second round of PCR run with the Phusion High-Fidelity PCR Kit. Paired-end sequencing of TCR libraries was carried out on the Illumina HiSeq X Ten platform at a read length of 151 bp. Concerning the study's data processing: Cutadapt removed reads without multiplex PCR primers, PEAR merged read pairs, and MiXCR with default settings called CDR3 regions. Repertoire diversity used Shannon entropy, and clonality was computed as one minus Shannon entropy divided by ln of productive unique sequence count. Dominant or high-frequency T-cell clones were defined as clonotypes at frequencies of at least 0.5%. TCRdb trimmed public reads at Q25 via fastp, called clones via MiXCR and kept in-frame beta chains. Rows are combined by CDR3 protein, so each entry shows the most common genes and DNA. The V and J calls were determined by TCRdb, not by the authors. The sample profile shows around 12,000 distinct CDR3 sequences; roughly 30% of them were found once. The ten top clones hold roughly a fifth of the sample.

V drops 6 bases and J drops 4 bases, leaving 10 bases in between. The CDR3 spans 13 residues, from the cysteine through the phenylalanine. The retained sequence is limited to the CDR3, 39 bases, with the frame set at the first base. As encoded in the germline V gene (reference sequence), CDR1 is LNHDA while CDR2 is SQIVND. This clonotype was observed at least ten times. The antigen this receptor binds is unknown. Nothing much larger sits one base from this clone, and base qualities are not available. The TCR template was genomic DNA extracted from bulk tumor tissue, and 500 to 650 ng of gDNA was amplified for each sample. During surgery, multiple biopsies were taken from each primary tumor, with sampling sites spaced as far apart as possible within the tumor mass. Patients in the study cohort, which was described as untreated, were newly diagnosed NSCLC cases going through curative surgery. The samples came from fewer than 16 patients with newly diagnosed non-small cell lung cancer who were having surgery intended to be curative. The resected tumor masses were reviewed by two independent pathologists. Only DNA and RNA samples of high quality went on to sequencing.

General study outcomes and caveats: Individual patients mostly had different high-frequency TCR beta clonotypes. A statistically significant but moderate positive correlation (R approximately 0.35) was observed between local T-cell repertoire clonality and local tumor mutational burden. Within a patient, the same dominant CDR3B clonotypes appeared at multiple loci, but different tumor locations also contained unique high-frequency clones.

The receptor comes from a woman aged 50 to 60 with non-small cell lung cancer. Sequenced material: lung tumor tissue. The sequence is built from TRBV19 and TRBJ1-5, with the D segment identity uncertain. The DNA sequence is as follows: TGTGCCAGTAGGGTCAGAAATAATCAGCCCCAGCATTTT. This is translated as CASRVRNNQPQHF.